This is a list of T cell receptor beta chains from one sample in a study of graft-versus-host responses after intestinal transplantation. Assay: immunoSEQ multiplex PCR; the TCRdb copy retains only in-frame clones and omits some. The profile covers some 2,500 clones, with 25% to 35% appearing a single time and approximately 5.1% taken by the ten largest. The specimen was alloreactive CD4+ T cells from a mixed lymphocyte reaction culture, collected before transplantation. These receptors were obtained from a human patient who was an organ donor for intestinal transplantation. CDR3s include the opening cysteine and the closing phenylalanine or tryptophan. A D gene is named only where the DNA matches it firmly. Some rows mark clone size as missing; the rest say once, few, many or name a class of expanded clone.

J gene: TRBJ2-5; clone size: few; V gene: TRBV4-2; D gene: NA; CDR3 protein: CASSLARNQETQYF; CDR3 DNA: TGTGCCAGCAGCTTGGCCAGGAATCAAGAGACCCAGTACTTC
J gene: TRBJ1-2; clone size: NA; V gene: TRBV6-1; D gene: NA; CDR3 protein: CASSERGGVYGYTF; CDR3 DNA: TGTGCCAGCAGTGAACGGGGCGGGGTATATGGCTACACCTTC
J gene: TRBJ2-7; clone size: medium-sized; V gene: TRBV9; D gene: TRBD1; CDR3 protein: CASSVRTGKVEQYF; CDR3 DNA: TGTGCCAGCAGCGTTAGGACAGGAAAGGTCGAGCAGTACTTC
J gene: TRBJ2-3; clone size: NA; V gene: TRBV5-1; D gene: NA; CDR3 protein: CASGGTGSTDTQYF; CDR3 DNA: TGCGCCAGCGGAGGGACTGGTAGCACAGATACGCAGTATTTT
J gene: TRBJ2-5; clone size: medium-sized; V gene: TRBV7-9; D gene: NA; CDR3 protein: CASSLGAVWVETQYF; CDR3 DNA: TGTGCCAGCAGCTTAGGGGCCGTATGGGTAGAGACCCAGTACTTC
J gene: TRBJ2-6; clone size: few; V gene: TRBV11-2; D gene: NA; CDR3 protein: CASAGRAYSGANVLTF; CDR3 DNA: TGTGCCAGCGCCGGGCGGGCCTACTCTGGGGCCAACGTCCTGACTTTC
J gene: TRBJ2-3; clone size: NA; V gene: TRBV5-4; D gene: TRBD1; CDR3 protein: CASSLDRGADTQYF; CDR3 DNA: TGTGCCAGCAGCTTGGACAGGGGTGCAGATACGCAGTATTTT
J gene: TRBJ2-7; clone size: medium-sized; V gene: TRBV11-2; D gene: NA; CDR3 protein: CASSRDTYEQYF; CDR3 DNA: TGTGCCAGCAGCCGGGACACCTACGAGCAGTACTTC
J gene: TRBJ1-5; clone size: NA; V gene: TRBV6-5; D gene: NA; CDR3 protein: CASSRTVNQPQHF; CDR3 DNA: TGTGCCAGCAGCCGGACAGTCAATCAGCCCCAGCATTTT
J gene: TRBJ2-7; clone size: medium-sized; V gene: TRBV28; D gene: NA; CDR3 protein: CASSLNGPYEQYF; CDR3 DNA: TGTGCCAGCAGTTTAAACGGTCCCTACGAGCAGTACTTC
J gene: TRBJ1-2; clone size: medium-sized; V gene: TRBV18; D gene: NA; CDR3 protein: CASSSGQGYGYTF; CDR3 DNA: TGTGCCAGCTCATCGGGGCAGGGGTATGGCTACACCTTC
J gene: TRBJ1-3; clone size: NA; V gene: TRBV4-2; D gene: NA; CDR3 protein: CASSQDHLAGNTIYF; CDR3 DNA: TGTGCCAGCAGCCAAGATCATCTAGCTGGAAACACCATATATTTT
J gene: TRBJ2-3; clone size: medium-sized; V gene: TRBV5-6; D gene: TRBD2; CDR3 protein: CASSFVGGPTDTQYF; CDR3 DNA: TGTGCCAGCAGCTTTGTGGGAGGGCCTACGGATACGCAGTATTTT
J gene: TRBJ2-6; clone size: NA; V gene: TRBV29-1; D gene: NA; CDR3 protein: CSVRVTGANVLTF; CDR3 DNA: TGCAGCGTTCGGGTAACTGGGGCCAACGTCCTGACTTTC
J gene: TRBJ2-1; clone size: NA; V gene: TRBV7-9; D gene: NA; CDR3 protein: CASSPSSGSSYNEQFF; CDR3 DNA: TGTGCCAGCAGCCCCAGCAGCGGTAGCTCCTACAATGAGCAGTTCTTC
J gene: TRBJ2-3; clone size: medium-sized; V gene: TRBV29-1; D gene: NA; CDR3 protein: CSVAEGGTQYF; CDR3 DNA: TGCAGCGTTGCGGAGGGGGGGACGCAGTATTTT
J gene: TRBJ1-4; clone size: medium-sized; V gene: TRBV2; D gene: NA; CDR3 protein: CASRKTYTNEKLFF; CDR3 DNA: TGTGCCAGCAGGAAGACTTACACTAATGAAAAACTGTTTTTT
J gene: TRBJ1-2; clone size: NA; V gene: TRBV7-2; D gene: TRBD1; CDR3 protein: CASSLTGAGYTF; CDR3 DNA: TGTGCCAGCAGCCTCACAGGGGCCGGCTACACCTTC
J gene: TRBJ1-3; clone size: NA; V gene: TRBV5-4; D gene: TRBD1; CDR3 protein: CASSTPQGNSGNTIYF; CDR3 DNA: TGTGCCAGCAGCACACCACAGGGGAACTCTGGAAACACCATATATTTT
J gene: TRBJ2-3; clone size: NA; V gene: TRBV4-3; D gene: TRBD2; CDR3 protein: CASSQDSGRASNTQYF; CDR3 DNA: TGCGCCAGCAGCCAAGACAGCGGGAGGGCCTCAAATACGCAGTATTTT
J gene: TRBJ2-7; clone size: few; V gene: TRBV5-4; D gene: TRBD2; CDR3 protein: CASSQDPHSSSGMVVGQYF; CDR3 DNA: TGTGCCAGCAGCCAAGATCCTCATTCGTCTAGCGGGATGGTCGTTGGGCAGTACTTC
J gene: TRBJ2-3; clone size: medium-sized; V gene: TRBV5-6; D gene: TRBD2; CDR3 protein: CASSVAWVAGAPDTQYF; CDR3 DNA: TGTGCCAGCAGCGTGGCATGGGTAGCGGGAGCCCCAGATACGCAGTATTTT